Presented here are 3 T cell receptor beta chains from one specimen sequenced in a study of cytomegalovirus exposure and HLA in healthy donors. The study ran its PCR with 60 Vbeta and 13 Jbeta primers. Repertoires were generated with immunoSEQ multiplex PCR, while TCRdb's copy carries only in-frame clones and drops some. The sample holds roughly 71,000 clones, around 80% seen once. Sequences were obtained from PBMCs. The receptors come from a girl aged 10 to 17 in good health and CMV-seropositive.

As to this clone: In the same sample, other DNA sequences code for this CDR3. The rearrangement joins TRBV28 to TRBJ1-2; perhaps TRBD1 as D (5 bases). CDR1 MDHEN and CDR2 SYDVKM come from the germline V gene. Between the trimmed V and J ends, which lost 2 bases and 4 bases, there was a span of 11 bases. The CDR3 spans 14 residues. The CDR3, as DNA: TGTGCCAGCAGTTTAGGAGGGGCCTTCTATGGCTACACCTTC. This sequence encodes CASSLGGAFYGYTF.

V is TRBV28 and J is TRBJ2-7, with 12 bases matching TRBD2. V lost 4 bases to trimming and J lost 6 bases; unmatched junction nucleotides: 10. Germline CDR1 and CDR2: MDHEN and SYDVKM. This CDR3 is 16 amino acids long. CDR3: CASSWDRLAGEGEQYF. The CDR3 coding sequence is TGTGCCAGCAGTTGGGATAGACTAGCGGGAGAGGGCGAGCAGTACTTC. The full variable domain, its missing parts supplied by reference TRBV28 and TRBJ2-7, is DVKVTQSSRYLVKRTGEKVFLECVQDMDHENMFWYRQDPGLGLRLIYFSYDVKMKEKGDIPEGYSVSREKKERFSLILESASTNQTSMYLCASSWDRLAGEGEQYFGPGTRLTVT.

J is TRBJ2-7 and V is TRBV7-9; perhaps TRBD2 as D (6 bases). Trimming cost V 5 bases and J 2 bases, with 13 bases left between them. Germline CDR1 and CDR2: SEHNR and FQNEAQ (reference sequence). The CDR3 extends over 14 amino acids. The CDR3 nucleotides are TGTGCCAGCAGCCCCCAAGGAGGGCCCTACGAGCAGTACTTC. Translated, it gives CASSPQGGPYEQYF.